This T cell receptor beta chain comes out of a study of CD8+ T cells in alopecia areata. For the study at large: Treated patients took oral tofacitinib at 5 to 10 mg twice daily.

Study results and limitations: Sharing of TCR sequences between patients (possibly for HLA-related reasons) was less clear than in mice.

Germline CDR1 reads SQVTM; CDR2 reads ANQGSEA. J gave up 5 bases and V 5 bases, and 3 bases lay outside the gene matches. This CDR3 is 12 amino acids long. As for this clone: Its target is unknown.

Extracted RNA was reverse transcribed into cDNA, the sequencing template. Data came from immunoSEQ multiplex PCR; TCRdb stores just in-frame clones and leaves some out. The sample consists of hundreds of thousands of clones, about 53% of them appearing once. The receptor comes from a human donor with alopecia areata. The rearrangement joins TRBV29-1 to TRBJ1-5; TRBD1 matches 7 bases. The sequencing here drew on CD4+ T cells sorted from blood, taken at week 0. The CDR3 region has the DNA TGCAGCGTTAGTACAGGGGATCAGCCCCAGCATTTT. Encoded protein: CSVSTGDQPQHF.